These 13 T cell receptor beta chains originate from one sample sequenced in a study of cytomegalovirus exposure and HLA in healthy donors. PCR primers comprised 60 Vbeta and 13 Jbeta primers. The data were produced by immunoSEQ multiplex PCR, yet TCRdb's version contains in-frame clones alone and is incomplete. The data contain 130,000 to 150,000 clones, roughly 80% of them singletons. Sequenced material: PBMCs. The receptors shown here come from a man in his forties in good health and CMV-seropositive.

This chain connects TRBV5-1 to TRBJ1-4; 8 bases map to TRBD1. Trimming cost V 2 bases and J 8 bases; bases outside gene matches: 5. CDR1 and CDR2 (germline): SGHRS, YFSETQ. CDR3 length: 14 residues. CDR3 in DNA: TGCGCCAGCAGCTTAGGACAGGGAAAGGAAAAACTGTTTTTT. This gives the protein CASSLGQGKEKLFF.

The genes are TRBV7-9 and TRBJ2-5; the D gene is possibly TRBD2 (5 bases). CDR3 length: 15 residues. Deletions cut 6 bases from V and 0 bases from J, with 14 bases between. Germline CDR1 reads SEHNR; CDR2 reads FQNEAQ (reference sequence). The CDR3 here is CASRSPPGDQETQYF. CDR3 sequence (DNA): TGTGCCAGCAGATCCCCACCCGGGGACCAAGAGACCCAGTACTTC. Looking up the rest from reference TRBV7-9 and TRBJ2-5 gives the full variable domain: DTGVSQNPRHKITKRGQNVTFRCDPISEHNRLYWYRQTLGQGPEFLTYFQNEAQLEKSRLLSDRFSAERPKGSFSTLEIQRTEQGDSAMYLCASRSPPGDQETQYFGPGTRLLVL.

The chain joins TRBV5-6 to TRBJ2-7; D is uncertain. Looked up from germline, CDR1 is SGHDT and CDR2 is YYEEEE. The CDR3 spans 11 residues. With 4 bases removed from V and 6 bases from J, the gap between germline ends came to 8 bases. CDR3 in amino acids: CASSQASEQYF. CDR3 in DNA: TGTGCCAGCAGCCAGGCCTCCGAGCAGTACTTC.

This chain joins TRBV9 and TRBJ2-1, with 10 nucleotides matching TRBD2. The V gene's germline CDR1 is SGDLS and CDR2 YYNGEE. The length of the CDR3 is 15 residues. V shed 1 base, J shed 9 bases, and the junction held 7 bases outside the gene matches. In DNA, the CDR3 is TGTGCCAGCAGCGTAAGGACTAGCGGAGAAGGTGAGCAGTTCTTC. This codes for CASSVRTSGEGEQFF.

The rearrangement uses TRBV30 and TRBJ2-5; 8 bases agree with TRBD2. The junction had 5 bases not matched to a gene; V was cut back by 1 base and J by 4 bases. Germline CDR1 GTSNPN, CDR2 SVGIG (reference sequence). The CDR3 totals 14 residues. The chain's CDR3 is CAWSGGAGVETQYF. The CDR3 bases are TGTGCCTGGAGTGGGGGAGCGGGAGTAGAGACCCAGTACTTC.

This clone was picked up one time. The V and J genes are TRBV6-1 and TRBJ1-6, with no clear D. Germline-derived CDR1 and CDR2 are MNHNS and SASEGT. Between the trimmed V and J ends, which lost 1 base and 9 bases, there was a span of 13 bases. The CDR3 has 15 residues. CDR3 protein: CASSEGRISGSPLHF. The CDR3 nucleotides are TGTGCCAGCAGTGAAGGACGGATCTCGGGTTCACCCCTCCACTTT.

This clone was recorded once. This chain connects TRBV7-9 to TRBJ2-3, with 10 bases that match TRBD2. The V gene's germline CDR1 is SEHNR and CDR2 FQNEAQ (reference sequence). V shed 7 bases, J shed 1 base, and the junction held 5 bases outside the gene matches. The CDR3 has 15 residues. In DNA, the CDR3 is TGTGCCAGCATTAGTGGGACTAGCGGCACAGATACGCAGTATTTT. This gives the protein CASISGTSGTDTQYF.

The CDR3 DNA reads as TGTGCCAGCAGCTTGGCGGGGGGACTAGCGGGAGTAAACGAGCAGTACTTC. It codes for CASSLAGGLAGVNEQYF. This chain links TRBV5-4 with TRBJ2-7; 14 bases agree with TRBD2. V was clipped by 0 bases and J by 5 bases; unmatched bases: 7. Germline lookup yields CDR1 SGHNT and CDR2 YYREEE (reference sequence). The length of the CDR3 is 17 residues.

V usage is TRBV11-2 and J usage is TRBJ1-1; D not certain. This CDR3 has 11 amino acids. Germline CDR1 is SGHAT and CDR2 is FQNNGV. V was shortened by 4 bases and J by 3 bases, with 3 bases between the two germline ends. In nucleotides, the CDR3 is TGTGCCAGCAGCTCGTACACTGAAGCTTTCTTT. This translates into CASSSYTEAFF.

This chain's CDR3 is CASSLAGVSVPGELFF. CDR3 in DNA: TGCGCCAGCAGCTTGGCCGGAGTCAGTGTTCCCGGGGAGCTGTTTTTT. The genes are TRBV5-1 and TRBJ2-2, with D uncertain. V was trimmed by 0 bases and J by 6 bases, leaving 15 bases between them. Germline V gives CDR1 SGHRS, CDR2 YFSETQ. This CDR3 is built from 16 residues.

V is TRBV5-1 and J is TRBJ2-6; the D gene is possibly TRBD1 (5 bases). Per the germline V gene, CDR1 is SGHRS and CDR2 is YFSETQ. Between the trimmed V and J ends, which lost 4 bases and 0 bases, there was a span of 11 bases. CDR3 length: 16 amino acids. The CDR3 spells CASSAAGNSGANVLTF. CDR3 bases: TGCGCCAGCAGCGCGGCAGGGAACTCTGGGGCCAACGTCCTGACTTTC.

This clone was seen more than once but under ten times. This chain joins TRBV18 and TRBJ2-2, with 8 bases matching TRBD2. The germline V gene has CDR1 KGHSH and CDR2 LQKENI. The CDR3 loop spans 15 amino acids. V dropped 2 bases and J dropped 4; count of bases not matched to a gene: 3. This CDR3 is CASSPGTRVTGELFF. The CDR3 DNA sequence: TGTGCCAGCTCACCAGGGACTAGGGTCACCGGGGAGCTGTTTTTT.

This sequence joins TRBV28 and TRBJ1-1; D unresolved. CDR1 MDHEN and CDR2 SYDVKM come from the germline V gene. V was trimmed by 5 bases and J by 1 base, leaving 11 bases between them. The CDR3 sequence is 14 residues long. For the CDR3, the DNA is TGTGCCAGCAGTAGATGGGGAGCGAACACTGAAGCTTTCTTT. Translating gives CASSRWGANTEAFF.